The T cell receptor beta chain described here comes from a study of shared clonotypes between healthy human individuals. The CDR3 sequence is 16 residues long. Looked up from germline, CDR1 is SGHRS and CDR2 is YFSETQ. V was trimmed by 1 base and J by 0 bases, leaving 10 bases between them. Profiling relied on immunoSEQ multiplex PCR, and the TCRdb table lists in-frame clones only, not all of them. The sample includes over a million clones, approximately 80% seen only once; the top ten take roughly 0.57%. On this clone itself: Other DNA sequences in the sample encode the same CDR3.

The sequenced material came from memory CD4+ T cells from PBMCs. This sample's subset: CD45RA-negative fraction. This receptor was taken from a man between 18 and 29 years old in good health. Some clones in this sample may be carry-over from other donors' samples. J is TRBJ2-2 and V is TRBV5-1; D uncertain. CDR3 amino acids: CASSLFAAANTGELFF. The CDR3 DNA reads as TGCGCCAGCAGCTTGTTCGCGGCGGCGAACACCGGGGAGCTGTTTTTT.